The T cell receptor beta chain under discussion was sequenced for a study of shared clonotypes between healthy human individuals. CDR3 size: 14 residues. Germline loops: CDR1 SNHLY, CDR2 FYNNEI. V dropped 8 bases and J dropped 6 bases, with 18 bases sitting between them. Researchers ran the assay at a deep level. This table comes from immunoSEQ multiplex PCR, and its TCRdb copy is limited to in-frame clones, with some not included. The repertoire holds about 1.5 million clones, around 98% seen once, with 0.45% in the top ten. The chain carries TRBV2 and TRBJ2-3; D perhaps matches TRBD1 (5 bases). Material for sequencing was naive CD4+ T cells sorted from blood. Sample subset: CD45RA+ positively selected. This receptor was obtained from a man aged 25 to 40 in good health. CDR3 sequence reads: CASGASGWSDTQYF. The CDR3 coding sequence is TGTGCCAGCGGGGCGTCAGGGTGGTCCGATACGCAGTATTTT.